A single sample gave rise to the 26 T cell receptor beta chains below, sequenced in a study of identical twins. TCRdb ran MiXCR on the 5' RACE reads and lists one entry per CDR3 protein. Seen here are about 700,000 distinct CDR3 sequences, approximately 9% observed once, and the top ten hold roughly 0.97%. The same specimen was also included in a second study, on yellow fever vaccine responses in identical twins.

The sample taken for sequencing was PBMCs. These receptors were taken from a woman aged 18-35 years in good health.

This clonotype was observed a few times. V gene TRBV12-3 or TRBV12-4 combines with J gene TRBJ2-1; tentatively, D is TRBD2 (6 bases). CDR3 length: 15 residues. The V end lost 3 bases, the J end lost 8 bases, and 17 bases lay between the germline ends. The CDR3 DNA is TGTGCCAGCAGTTTCGGGGGTACGGGTGGCGATGAGCAGTTCTTC. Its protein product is CASSFGGTGGDEQFF.

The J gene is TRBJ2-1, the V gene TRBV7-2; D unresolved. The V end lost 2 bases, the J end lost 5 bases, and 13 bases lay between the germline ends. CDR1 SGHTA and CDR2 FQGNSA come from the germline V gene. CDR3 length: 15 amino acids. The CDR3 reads CASSLYLRVDNEQFF. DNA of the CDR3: TGTGCCAGCAGCTTATATTTACGTGTAGACAATGAGCAGTTCTTC.

The CDR3 nucleotides are TGCGCCAGCAGCCGAGTCGGGAGTGGGGAGACCCAGTACTTC. Its protein product is CASSRVGSGETQYF. The V and J genes are TRBV5-1 and TRBJ2-5; D is perhaps TRBD2 (6 bases). This CDR3 has 14 amino acids. V shed 4 bases and J shed 5 bases, with 15 bases lying between them. Germline V gives CDR1 SGHRS, CDR2 YFSETQ.

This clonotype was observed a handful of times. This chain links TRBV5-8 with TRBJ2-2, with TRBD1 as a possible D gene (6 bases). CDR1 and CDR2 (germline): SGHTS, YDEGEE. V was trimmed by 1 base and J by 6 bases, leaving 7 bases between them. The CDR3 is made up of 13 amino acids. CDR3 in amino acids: CASSLWGPGELFF. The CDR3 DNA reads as TGTGCCAGCAGCTTGTGGGGGCCCGGGGAGCTGTTTTTT.

CDR3 in amino acids: CASSFRDPSSYEQYF. For the CDR3, the DNA is TGTGCCAGCAGTTTTCGGGACCCCAGCTCCTACGAGCAGTACTTC. V is TRBV12-3 or TRBV12-4 and J is TRBJ2-7, with D perhaps matching TRBD1 or TRBD2 (5 bases each). Between the trimmed V and J ends, which lost 3 bases and 0 bases, there was a span of 12 bases. This CDR3 comprises 15 residues.

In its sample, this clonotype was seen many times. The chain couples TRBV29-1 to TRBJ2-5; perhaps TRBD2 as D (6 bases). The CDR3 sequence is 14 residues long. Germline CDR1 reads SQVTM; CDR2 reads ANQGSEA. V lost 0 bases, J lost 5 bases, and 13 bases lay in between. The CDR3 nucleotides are TGCAGCGTTGAAGAGTATCAGGGAGGCGAGACCCAGTACTTC. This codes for CSVEEYQGGETQYF.

CDR3 DNA sequence: TGTGCCAGCAGATCCGTCCTAGGAGCGGGGCGGGGGGATGAGCAGTTCTTC. It codes for CASRSVLGAGRGDEQFF. V usage is TRBV6-1 and J usage is TRBJ2-1; 8 bases fit TRBD2. Germline CDR1 MNHNS, CDR2 SASEGT. Trimming removed 6 bases from V and 8 bases from J; junction bases left unmatched: 18. This CDR3 has 17 amino acids.

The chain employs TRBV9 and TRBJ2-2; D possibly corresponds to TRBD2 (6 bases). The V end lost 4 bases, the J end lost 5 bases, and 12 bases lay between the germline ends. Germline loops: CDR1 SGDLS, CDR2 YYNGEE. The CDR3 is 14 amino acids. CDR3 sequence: CASSPMAGTGELFF. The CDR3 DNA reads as TGTGCCAGCAGCCCCATGGCGGGGACCGGGGAGCTGTTTTTT.

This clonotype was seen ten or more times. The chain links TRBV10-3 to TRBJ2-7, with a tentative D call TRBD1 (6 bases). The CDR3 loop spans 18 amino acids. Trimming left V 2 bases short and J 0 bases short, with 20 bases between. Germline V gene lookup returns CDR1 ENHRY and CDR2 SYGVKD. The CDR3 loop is CAISEPGLGTKSSYEQYF. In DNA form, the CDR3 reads TGTGCCATCAGTGAGCCCGGACTCGGGACAAAGAGCTCCTACGAGCAGTACTTC.

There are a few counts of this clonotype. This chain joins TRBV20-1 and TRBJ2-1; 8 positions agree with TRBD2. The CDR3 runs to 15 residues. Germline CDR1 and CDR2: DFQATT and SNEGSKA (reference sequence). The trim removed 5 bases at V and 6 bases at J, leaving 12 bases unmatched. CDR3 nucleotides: TGCAGTGCTGGGAGAAGCGGGAGAGTCGGCAATGAGCAGTTCTTC. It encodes CSAGRSGRVGNEQFF.

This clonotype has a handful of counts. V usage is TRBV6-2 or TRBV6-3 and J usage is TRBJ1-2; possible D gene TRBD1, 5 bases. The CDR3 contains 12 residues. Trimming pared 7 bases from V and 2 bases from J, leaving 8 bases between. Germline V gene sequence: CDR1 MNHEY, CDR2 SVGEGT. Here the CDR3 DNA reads TGTGCCAGCAACCAGGGCAACTATGGCTACACCTTC. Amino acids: CASNQGNYGYTF.

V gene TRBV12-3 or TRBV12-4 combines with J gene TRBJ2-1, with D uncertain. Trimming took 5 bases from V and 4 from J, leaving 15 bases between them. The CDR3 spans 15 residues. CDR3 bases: TGTGCCAGCAGTACGGCGATACTACAATACAATGAGCAGTTCTTC. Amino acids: CASSTAILQYNEQFF.

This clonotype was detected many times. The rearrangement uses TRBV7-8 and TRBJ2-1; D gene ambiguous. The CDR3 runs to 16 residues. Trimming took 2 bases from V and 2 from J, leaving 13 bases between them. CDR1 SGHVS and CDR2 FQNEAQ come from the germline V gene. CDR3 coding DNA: TGTGCCAGCAGCTTACGCGGCAGGTCCCCCTACAATGAGCAGTTCTTC. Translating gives CASSLRGRSPYNEQFF.

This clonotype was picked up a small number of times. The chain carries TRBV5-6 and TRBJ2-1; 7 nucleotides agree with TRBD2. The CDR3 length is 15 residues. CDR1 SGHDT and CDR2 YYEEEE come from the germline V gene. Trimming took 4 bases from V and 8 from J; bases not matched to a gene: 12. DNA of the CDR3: TGTGCCAGCAGCCTTGGGGAGGGGAGAATTTATGAGCAGTTCTTC. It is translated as CASSLGEGRIYEQFF.

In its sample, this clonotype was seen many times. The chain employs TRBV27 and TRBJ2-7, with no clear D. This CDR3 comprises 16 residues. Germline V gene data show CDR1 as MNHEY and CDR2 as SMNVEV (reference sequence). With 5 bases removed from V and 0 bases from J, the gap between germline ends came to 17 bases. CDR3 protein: CASSALPAGSSYEQYF. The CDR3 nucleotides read TGTGCCAGCAGTGCCCTCCCGGCAGGAAGCTCCTACGAGCAGTACTTC.

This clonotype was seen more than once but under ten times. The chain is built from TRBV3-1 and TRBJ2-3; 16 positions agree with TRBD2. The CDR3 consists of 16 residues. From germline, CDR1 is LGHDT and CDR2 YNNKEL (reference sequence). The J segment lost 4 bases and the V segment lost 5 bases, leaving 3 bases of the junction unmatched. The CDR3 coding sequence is TGTGCCAGCAGCGCCGGGACTAGCGGGAGGGCAGATACGCAGTATTTT. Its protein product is CASSAGTSGRADTQYF.

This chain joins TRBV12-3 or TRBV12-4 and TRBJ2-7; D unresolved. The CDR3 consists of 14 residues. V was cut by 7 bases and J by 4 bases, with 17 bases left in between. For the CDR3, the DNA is TGTGCCAGCACACCGCGAGGAAAATTTTACGAGCAGTACTTC. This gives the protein CASTPRGKFYEQYF.

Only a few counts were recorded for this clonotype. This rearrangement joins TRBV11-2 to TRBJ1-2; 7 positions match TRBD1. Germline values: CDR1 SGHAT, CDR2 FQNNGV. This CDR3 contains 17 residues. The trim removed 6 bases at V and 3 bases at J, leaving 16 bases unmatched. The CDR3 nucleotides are TGTGCCAGCAGTCGGAGCCAAGGGGGCGCAGCTGACTATGGCTACACCTTC. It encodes CASSRSQGGAADYGYTF.

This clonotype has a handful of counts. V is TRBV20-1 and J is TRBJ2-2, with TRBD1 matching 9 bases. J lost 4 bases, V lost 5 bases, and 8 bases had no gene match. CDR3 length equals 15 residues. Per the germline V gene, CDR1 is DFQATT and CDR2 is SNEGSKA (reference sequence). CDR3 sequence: CSASDRGDGTGELFF. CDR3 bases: TGCAGTGCTTCTGACAGGGGGGATGGCACCGGGGAGCTGTTTTTT.

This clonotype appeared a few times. For the CDR3, the DNA is TGTGCCAGTAGTATTTCGGGCGGTTATTCACCCCTCCACTTT. As protein: CASSISGGYSPLHF. The chain carries TRBV19 and TRBJ1-6, with unresolved D. Trimming left V 3 bases short and J 8 bases short, with 11 bases between. Germline V gives CDR1 LNHDA, CDR2 SQIVND (reference sequence). The length of the CDR3 is 14 residues.

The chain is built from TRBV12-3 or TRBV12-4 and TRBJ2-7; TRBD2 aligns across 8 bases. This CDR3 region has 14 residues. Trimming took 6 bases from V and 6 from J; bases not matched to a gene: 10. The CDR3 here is CASSETGLGLEQYF. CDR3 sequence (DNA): TGTGCCAGCAGCGAAACGGGACTAGGTCTCGAGCAGTACTTC.

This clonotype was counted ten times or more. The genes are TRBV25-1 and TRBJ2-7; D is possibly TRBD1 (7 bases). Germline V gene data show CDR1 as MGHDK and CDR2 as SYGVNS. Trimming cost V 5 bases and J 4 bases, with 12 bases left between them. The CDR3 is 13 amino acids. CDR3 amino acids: CASSNRGGYEQYF. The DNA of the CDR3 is TGTGCCAGCAGTAACAGGGGAGGTTACGAGCAGTACTTC.

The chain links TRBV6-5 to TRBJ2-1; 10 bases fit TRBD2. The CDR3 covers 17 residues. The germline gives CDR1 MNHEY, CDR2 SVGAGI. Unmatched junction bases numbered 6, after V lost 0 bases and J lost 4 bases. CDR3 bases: TGTGCCAGCAGTTACTCCCTAGCGGGGGTCGCTTACAATGAGCAGTTCTTC. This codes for CASSYSLAGVAYNEQFF.

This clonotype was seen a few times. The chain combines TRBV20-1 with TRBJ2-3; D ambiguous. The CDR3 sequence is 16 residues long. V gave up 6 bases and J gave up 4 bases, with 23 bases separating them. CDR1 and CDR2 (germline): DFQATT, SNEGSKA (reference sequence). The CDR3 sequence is CSAEVSSENPSDTQYF. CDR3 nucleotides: TGCAGTGCCGAGGTTTCATCGGAAAATCCTTCAGATACGCAGTATTTT.

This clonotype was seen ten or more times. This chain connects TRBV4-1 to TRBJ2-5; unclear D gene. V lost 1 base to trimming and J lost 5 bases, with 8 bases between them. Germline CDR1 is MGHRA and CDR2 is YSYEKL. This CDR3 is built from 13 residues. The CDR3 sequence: CASSQATRETQYF. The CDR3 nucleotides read TGCGCCAGCAGCCAAGCGACGAGGGAGACCCAGTACTTC.

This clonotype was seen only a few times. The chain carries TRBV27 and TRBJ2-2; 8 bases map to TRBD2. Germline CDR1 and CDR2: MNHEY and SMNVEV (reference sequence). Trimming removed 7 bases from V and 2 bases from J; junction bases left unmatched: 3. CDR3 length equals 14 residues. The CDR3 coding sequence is TGTGCCAGCAACGGGAGGGGAAACACCGGGGAGCTGTTTTTT. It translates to CASNGRGNTGELFF.